Shown below are 32 T cell receptor beta chains from a single sample sequenced in a study of OX40 agonist ivuxolimab in advanced cancers. The table came from immunoSEQ multiplex PCR; TCRdb's copy has only in-frame clones and leaves some out. The sample consists of fewer than 75,000 clones, roughly 86% of them appearing once. The source was CD4+ or CD8+ T cells sorted from blood, collected in a trial of the OX40 agonist ivuxolimab. Receptors originate from an adult with an advanced solid tumor such as melanoma, head and neck, liver or kidney cancer.

CDR3 in DNA: TGTGCCAGCAGCCAACAGTCGGGGGACTCTGGGGCCAACGTCCTGACTTTC. Translation gives CASSQQSGDSGANVLTF. The rearrangement joins TRBV4-2 to TRBJ2-6; D is perhaps TRBD2 (6 bases). V was trimmed by 2 bases and J by 0 bases, leaving 11 bases between them. Per germline, CDR1 LGHNA and CDR2 YNFKEQ. The CDR3 has 17 residues.

This rearrangement joins TRBV19 to TRBJ1-4; TRBD1 matches at 9 bases. V lost 6 bases and J lost 7; bases outside the gene matches: 3. The CDR3 extends over 13 amino acids. Germline assignment: CDR1 LNHDA and CDR2 SQIVND (reference sequence). The CDR3 loop is CASRQGASEKLFF. The DNA for the CDR3 is TGTGCCAGTAGACAGGGGGCTTCTGAAAAACTGTTTTTT.

This chain connects TRBV2 to TRBJ2-1; D is ambiguous. This CDR3 region has 13 residues. Deletions cut 5 bases from V and 7 bases from J, with 12 bases between. The germline V gene has CDR1 SNHLY and CDR2 FYNNEI. CDR3 bases: TGTGCCAGCAGTATCTTCATGGGGAATGAGCAGTTCTTC. It codes for CASSIFMGNEQFF.

CDR3 coding DNA: TGCAGCGTTGGGAACAGGGGGTACAATGAGCAGTTCTTC. Its translation is CSVGNRGYNEQFF. The chain uses TRBV29-1 and TRBJ2-1, with 8 positions matching TRBD1. This CDR3 comprises 13 residues. Germline V gene lookup returns CDR1 SQVTM and CDR2 ANQGSEA. The J segment lost 4 bases and the V segment lost 4 bases, leaving 3 bases of the junction unmatched.

The chain combines TRBV9 with TRBJ2-7; perhaps D is TRBD1 or TRBD2 (5 bases each). Germline V gives CDR1 SGDLS, CDR2 YYNGEE. V was shortened by 3 bases and J by 3 bases, with 16 bases between the two germline ends. This CDR3 contains 15 residues. The CDR3 loop reads CASSARSGTGYEQYF. In DNA form, the CDR3 reads TGTGCCAGCAGCGCCCGCTCCGGGACGGGCTACGAGCAGTACTTC.

Only one count was recorded for this clone. This chain joins TRBV6-1 and TRBJ1-2, with D perhaps matching TRBD1 (5 bases). V was clipped by 2 bases and J by 6 bases, with 16 bases between them. The CDR3 extends over 15 amino acids. The germline V gene encodes CDR1 MNHNS and CDR2 SASEGT. Here the CDR3 reads CASSEYWGSGDGYTF. CDR3 nucleotide sequence: TGTGCCAGCAGTGAATATTGGGGGTCCGGGGATGGCTACACCTTC.

The rearrangement uses TRBV5-5 and TRBJ2-1; 7 positions match TRBD2. Germline V gene data show CDR1 as SGHKS and CDR2 as YYEKEE (reference sequence). CDR3 length: 15 residues. V shed 2 bases and J 6 bases; nucleotides not matched to a gene: 8. Here the CDR3 reads CASSLLSGTVNEQFF. The DNA of the CDR3 is TGTGCCAGCAGCTTACTAAGCGGGACCGTCAATGAGCAGTTCTTC.

The chain employs TRBV7-2 and TRBJ2-5; D call uncertain. Trimming shortened V by 5 bases and J by 5 bases, and 9 bases separated the two germline ends. CDR1 and CDR2 from the germline V gene are SGHTA and FQGNSA. The length of the CDR3 is 12 residues. CDR3 loop: CASSLSFETQYF. The CDR3 DNA reads as TGTGCCAGCAGCCTTAGCTTCGAGACCCAGTACTTC.

This chain connects TRBV2 to TRBJ1-2; tentatively, D is TRBD1 (5 bases). Trimming left V 6 bases short and J 4 bases short, with 12 bases between. The CDR3 totals 13 residues. The V gene's germline CDR1 is SNHLY and CDR2 FYNNEI. The DNA of the CDR3 is TGTGCCAGCAGCCCGGGACCGCTCTATGGCTACACCTTC. It is translated as CASSPGPLYGYTF.

The chain employs TRBV29-1 and TRBJ2-7, with 8 bases that match TRBD2. J was trimmed by 1 base and V by 6 bases; bases with no gene match: 8. This CDR3 comprises 14 residues. Germline CDR1 SQVTM, CDR2 ANQGSEA. CDR3 protein: CSVGVLAGSYEQYF. CDR3 in DNA: TGCAGCGTGGGGGTCTTAGCGGGATCCTACGAGCAGTACTTC.

This clone was counted a single time. The chain employs TRBV28 and TRBJ2-5, with D possibly matching TRBD1 (6 bases). Germline CDR1 is MDHEN and CDR2 is SYDVKM. CDR3 length: 15 amino acids. Trimming removed 5 bases from V and 2 bases from J, with 15 bases in between. CDR3 protein: CASSPADRPQETQYF. As DNA, the CDR3 is TGTGCCAGCAGTCCTGCGGACAGACCACAAGAGACCCAGTACTTC. The whole variable domain, filled in from reference TRBV28 and TRBJ2-5, reads DVKVTQSSRYLVKRTGEKVFLECVQDMDHENMFWYRQDPGLGLRLIYFSYDVKMKEKGDIPEGYSVSREKKERFSLILESASTNQTSMYLCASSPADRPQETQYFGPGTRLLVL.

In its sample, this clone was seen a few times. This chain uses TRBV6-1 with TRBJ1-3; 7 bases are shared with TRBD1. Germline V gives CDR1 MNHNS, CDR2 SASEGT. V dropped 4 bases and J dropped 1; count of bases not matched to a gene: 1. This CDR3 has 14 residues. In DNA form, the CDR3 reads TGTGCCAGCAGTGCGACAGGGTCTGGAAACACCATATATTTT. This codes for CASSATGSGNTIYF.

This sequence joins TRBV30 and TRBJ2-2; 7 bases match TRBD2. J lost 6 bases, V lost 2 bases, and 12 bases had no gene match. In germline, CDR1 is GTSNPN, CDR2 SVGIG (reference sequence). The CDR3 spans 16 residues. DNA for the CDR3: TGTGCCTGGAGTCTCACCCGGACTAGTCTGGCCGGGGAGCTGTTTTTT. Its protein is CAWSLTRTSLAGELFF.

This chain connects TRBV18 to TRBJ2-1; no firm D call. CDR3 length: 12 amino acids. The V end lost 4 bases, the J end lost 15 bases, and 16 bases lay between the germline ends. Germline CDR1 reads KGHSH; CDR2 reads LQKENI. The CDR3 DNA sequence: TGTGCCAGCTCACAGAGCCTGACCGGCCCGTTCTTC. It is translated as CASSQSLTGPFF.

A remark on this clone: The same CDR3 arises from other DNA sequences in this sample as well. This chain uses TRBV18 with TRBJ2-5; no clear D. CDR1 is KGHSH, CDR2 LQKENI, per germline. Trimming pared 5 bases from V and 2 bases from J, leaving 3 bases between. CDR3 length: 11 residues. CDR3 DNA sequence: TGTGCCAGCTCAGCTCAAGAGACCCAGTACTTC. This encodes CASSAQETQYF. Full variable domain (rest looked up from reference TRBV18 and TRBJ2-5): NAGVMQNPRHLVRRRGQEARLRCSPMKGHSHVYWYRQLPEEGLKFMVYLQKENIIDESGMPKERFSAEFPKEGPSILRIQQVVRGDSAAYFCASSAQETQYFGPGTRLLVL.

The V and J genes are TRBV6-5 and TRBJ1-1; 8 bases line up with TRBD1. Unmatched junction bases numbered 9, after V lost 7 bases and J lost 5 bases. The CDR3 runs 14 residues. The germline V gene has CDR1 MNHEY and CDR2 SVGAGI. CDR3 residues: CASTQDRVATEAFF. CDR3 in DNA: TGTGCCAGCACCCAGGACAGGGTGGCGACTGAAGCTTTCTTT.

The chain combines TRBV6-1 with TRBJ2-3; 11 bases fit TRBD2. The ends lost 6 bases at V and 3 bases at J; junction bases unmatched: 2. The CDR3 spans 14 residues. Per germline, CDR1 MNHNS and CDR2 SASEGT. The DNA for the CDR3 is TGTGCCAGCAGACTAGCGGGAGTGACAGATACGCAGTATTTT. Its translation: CASRLAGVTDTQYF.

The V call is TRBV30, the J call TRBJ2-3; 7 positions match TRBD2. Germline CDR1 is GTSNPN and CDR2 is SVGIG (reference sequence). The CDR3 sequence is 16 residues long. The V gene end was trimmed by 2 bases and the J gene end by 3 bases; junction bases not matched to a gene: 11. The CDR3 DNA is TGTGCCTGGAGTCGGGGGGAGGGCCTTGTAACAGATACGCAGTATTTT. It codes for CAWSRGEGLVTDTQYF.

This sequence joins TRBV27 and TRBJ2-4; D gene unclear. The V gene lost 0 bases and the J gene lost 3 bases, with 3 bases spanning the gap. The CDR3 runs 13 residues. The germline gives CDR1 MNHEY, CDR2 SMNVEV (reference sequence). The CDR3 DNA sequence: TGTGCCAGCAGTTTATCTGGCAAAAACATTCAGTACTTC. It yields the protein CASSLSGKNIQYF.

This sequence joins TRBV5-4 and TRBJ2-1; D call uncertain. The V end was cut by 0 bases, the J end by 4 bases, with 5 bases between. CDR1 SGHNT and CDR2 YYREEE come from the germline V gene (reference sequence). The CDR3 runs 13 residues. The DNA of the CDR3 is TGTGCCAGCAGCTTGGTGGATTACAATGAGCAGTTCTTC. This translates into CASSLVDYNEQFF.

V usage is TRBV28 and J usage is TRBJ2-1; D remains ambiguous. The length of the CDR3 is 13 residues. The germline V and J ends were trimmed by 5 bases and 3 bases, with 8 bases remaining between them. Germline CDR1 MDHEN, CDR2 SYDVKM. This CDR3 is CASSTTVYNEQFF. CDR3 nucleotide sequence: TGTGCCAGCAGTACAACGGTCTACAATGAGCAGTTCTTC.

The chain carries TRBV27 and TRBJ2-1; 10 positions match TRBD1. The CDR3 runs 17 residues. With 6 bases clipped from V and 5 bases from J, the junction kept 13 bases outside the gene matches. Germline-derived CDR1 and CDR2 are MNHEY and SMNVEV (reference sequence). Here the CDR3 reads CASSRRIRTGGDNEQFF. The CDR3 bases are TGTGCCAGCAGCCGCAGGATACGGACAGGGGGAGACAATGAGCAGTTCTTC.

This sequence joins TRBV4-1 and TRBJ1-2; D possibly corresponds to TRBD1 (5 bases). Germline V gives CDR1 MGHRA, CDR2 YSYEKL. The CDR3 has 13 amino acids. Trimming took 4 bases from V and 4 from J, leaving 10 bases between them. This CDR3 reads CASSPLDSYGYTF. CDR3 in DNA: TGCGCCAGCAGCCCGCTAGACAGCTATGGCTACACCTTC.

The V gene is TRBV2, the J gene TRBJ2-1; no reliable D call. CDR3 length equals 14 residues. CDR1 is SNHLY and CDR2 is FYNNEI in the germline V gene. Trimming removed 5 bases from V and 1 base from J, with 9 bases in between. CDR3: CASSIVRSYNEQFF. In DNA form, the CDR3 reads TGTGCCAGCAGTATTGTTAGATCCTACAATGAGCAGTTCTTC.

This clone was picked up one time. V and J are TRBV15 and TRBJ2-1; tentatively, D is TRBD1 (5 bases). Germline V gene data show CDR1 as LNHNV and CDR2 as YYDKDF (reference sequence). The germline V and J ends were trimmed by 2 bases and 9 bases, with 20 bases remaining between them. This CDR3 comprises 16 residues. In DNA, the CDR3 is TGTGCCACCAGCAGACCAACATTAGGGGCAGGTAGTGAGCAGTTCTTC. Translated: CATSRPTLGAGSEQFF. The full variable domain, with the rest looked up from reference TRBV15 and TRBJ2-1, is DAMVIQNPRYQVTQFGKPVTLSCSQTLNHNVMYWYQQKSSQAPKLLFHYYDKDFNNEADTPDNFQSRRPNTSFCFLDIRSPGLGDTAMYLCATSRPTLGAGSEQFFGPGTRLTVL.

The CDR3 DNA follows: TGTGCCTGGAGTAGGGAGGTGGATCAGCCCCAGCATTTT. Translation gives CAWSREVDQPQHF. The genes are TRBV30 and TRBJ1-5; D gene ambiguous. This CDR3 has 13 amino acids. Germline CDR1 reads GTSNPN; CDR2 reads SVGIG (reference sequence). Deletions cut 2 bases from V and 5 bases from J, with 10 bases between.

The chain recombines TRBV5-4 with TRBJ2-1; TRBD2 agrees at 8 bases. The CDR3 consists of 15 residues. V lost 4 bases, J lost 10 bases, and 13 bases stayed unmatched. CDR1 and CDR2 (germline): SGHNT, YYREEE (reference sequence). In nucleotides, the CDR3 is TGTGCCAGCAGCGGTACCGGGACTAGTTTACACGAGCAGTTCTTC. Translating gives CASSGTGTSLHEQFF.

The rearrangement uses TRBV29-1 and TRBJ2-5; D unclear. Trimming removed 7 bases at V and 1 base at J, with 10 bases between. The CDR3 runs 12 residues. Germline loops: CDR1 SQVTM, CDR2 ANQGSEA. DNA for the CDR3: TGCAGCGCCCTCCCGATCCAAGAGACCCAGTACTTC. Residues: CSALPIQETQYF.

This chain connects TRBV29-1 to TRBJ2-2; the D is unclear. CDR1 and CDR2 from the germline V gene are SQVTM and ANQGSEA. CDR3 length: 13 residues. The V end was cut by 6 bases, the J end by 6 bases, with 14 bases between. The CDR3 here is CSVGFLHAGELFF. In DNA, the CDR3 is TGCAGCGTAGGATTTCTTCACGCCGGGGAGCTGTTTTTT.

The chain joins TRBV28 to TRBJ2-7; 9 bases are shared with TRBD1. CDR3 length: 14 amino acids. From germline, CDR1 is MDHEN and CDR2 SYDVKM. V dropped 5 bases and J dropped 8; count of bases not matched to a gene: 10. The CDR3 nucleotides read TGTGCCAGCAGTCTGGGACAGGGAGCGGGCAAGCAGTACTTC. Protein sequence: CASSLGQGAGKQYF.

This sequence joins TRBV2 and TRBJ2-5; maybe TRBD1 (5 bases). The ends were cut back, 2 bases at V and 3 bases at J, with 7 bases in the middle. Germline V lookup: CDR1 SNHLY, CDR2 FYNNEI. The CDR3 loop spans 13 amino acids. CDR3 coding DNA: TGTGCCAGCAGTGAACTCAGGGAAGAGACCCAGTACTTC. It is translated as CASSELREETQYF.

The rearrangement uses TRBV28 and TRBJ2-5; maybe TRBD1 (6 bases). The CDR3 is made up of 13 amino acids. V was cut by 4 bases and J by 4 bases, with 10 bases left in between. Per germline, CDR1 MDHEN and CDR2 SYDVKM. The CDR3 region has the DNA TGTGCCAGCAGTTCTCAGGGGTTAGAGACCCAGTACTTC. Residues: CASSSQGLETQYF. The full variable domain, its missing parts supplied by reference TRBV28 and TRBJ2-5, is DVKVTQSSRYLVKRTGEKVFLECVQDMDHENMFWYRQDPGLGLRLIYFSYDVKMKEKGDIPEGYSVSREKKERFSLILESASTNQTSMYLCASSSQGLETQYFGPGTRLLVL.